A selection of T cell receptor beta chains follows, all from one sample in a study of blood T cell repertoires in COVID-19. Generated by immunoSEQ multiplex PCR, the TCRdb table keeps only in-frame clones and is missing some. The sample lists 250,000 or so clones, roughly 84% occurring once. The sample taken for sequencing was PBMCs or T cells enriched from blood (not recorded which). The receptors originated from a woman in her fifties or sixties who had been exposed to COVID-19. Each CDR3 is given with its conserved first and last residue. Part of the rows lack a size; the others show once, few, many or a class for expanded clones.

J: TRBJ2-5; V: TRBV5-4; size: once; CDR3: CASSSASGTRGTQYF
J: TRBJ1-2; V: TRBV7-2; size: -; CDR3: CASSLVGGWGGYTF
J: TRBJ1-3; V: TRBV5-1; size: -; CDR3: CASSLNVASSGNTIYF
J: TRBJ1-1; V: TRBV7-8; size: once; CDR3: CASSPRVNTEAFF
J: TRBJ2-1; V: TRBV7-8; size: -; CDR3: CASSLGLGGEQFF
J: TRBJ1-1; V: TRBV28; size: -; CDR3: CASSPPTENTEAFF
J: TRBJ1-3; V: TRBV19; size: -; CDR3: CASRLRGQGNTIYF
J: TRBJ1-1; V: TRBV23-1; size: once; CDR3: CASSQDRENTEAFF
J: TRBJ1-2; V: TRBV2; size: -; CDR3: CASSERGGATYGYTF
J: TRBJ1-6; V: TRBV5-4; size: -; CDR3: CASSLVRGGGNSPLHF
J: TRBJ1-2; V: TRBV10-3; size: -; CDR3: CATAGTGSDYGYTF
J: TRBJ1-1; V: TRBV7-9; size: few; CDR3: CASSFPSGEAFF
J: TRBJ2-3; V: TRBV24-1; size: once; CDR3: CATSDRDSQTDTQYF
J: TRBJ1-2; V: TRBV27; size: -; CDR3: CASSLVAGTARDYTF
J: TRBJ2-7; V: TRBV10-3; size: -; CDR3: CAISESLPSFSEQYF
J: TRBJ1-1; V: TRBV18; size: -; CDR3: CASSAGPRDTEAFF
J: TRBJ1-2; V: TRBV15; size: -; CDR3: CASSTGNPANYGYTF
J: TRBJ1-5; V: TRBV19; size: -; CDR3: CASSVDRGVGPQHF
J: TRBJ1-1; V: TRBV5-4; size: -; CDR3: CASFLQGRDTEAFF
J: TRBJ1-2; V: TRBV2; size: few; CDR3: CASSEAEGFYGYTF
J: TRBJ2-7; V: TRBV7-9; size: once; CDR3: CASSSGHHYEQYF
J: TRBJ2-2; V: TRBV5-1; size: -; CDR3: CASSPKGLGTGELFF
J: TRBJ1-4; V: TRBV29-1; size: -; CDR3: CSVGTGNEKLFF
J: TRBJ1-4; V: TRBV2; size: -; CDR3: CASSRTGLREKLFF
J: TRBJ2-1; V: TRBV3-1/TRBV3-2; size: -; CDR3: CASRGANRGYNEQFF
J: TRBJ2-1; V: TRBV11-3; size: -; CDR3: CASSLRLAGDNNEQFF
J: TRBJ1-1; V: TRBV27; size: -; CDR3: CASRPSGGFEAFF
J: TRBJ1-1; V: TRBV7-9; size: -; CDR3: CASSLGDRDWNTEAFF
J: TRBJ2-5; V: TRBV5-4; size: -; CDR3: CASSVARGKETQYF
J: TRBJ1-1; V: TRBV11-2; size: -; CDR3: CASSPRTGNEAFF
J: TRBJ1-1; V: TRBV18; size: -; CDR3: CASSGTGGIEAFF
J: TRBJ1-1; V: TRBV19; size: -; CDR3: CASSRQGRAEAFF
J: TRBJ2-7; V: TRBV19; size: -; CDR3: CASSTYRGVGEQYF
J: TRBJ2-4; V: TRBV19; size: -; CDR3: CASSTGGLTKNIQYF
J: TRBJ1-2; V: TRBV21-1; size: -; CDR3: CASSKVGGSYGYTF
J: TRBJ2-1; V: TRBV24-1; size: -; CDR3: CATSDLLAGGLNEQFF
J: TRBJ1-5; V: TRBV18; size: -; CDR3: CASSLRQQNQPQHF
J: TRBJ2-5; V: TRBV29-1; size: few; CDR3: CSVTPGQGDF
J: TRBJ2-3; V: TRBV4-3; size: -; CDR3: CASSQARQGGQDTQYF
J: TRBJ1-2; V: TRBV6-1; size: -; CDR3: CASSDGGVMGYTF
J: TRBJ1-1; V: TRBV2; size: -; CDR3: CASSEAGYSFPGRGLEAFF
J: TRBJ2-5; V: TRBV29-1; size: -; CDR3: CSVGRGETQYF
J: TRBJ2-7; V: TRBV29-1; size: -; CDR3: CSVRDRGYEQYF
J: TRBJ1-3; V: TRBV18; size: -; CDR3: CASSQDSASGNTIYF
J: TRBJ2-1; V: TRBV14; size: once; CDR3: CASSPPRARVGEQFF
J: TRBJ1-1; V: TRBV7-8; size: -; CDR3: CASSPHRGIAAPNTEAFF
J: TRBJ2-7; V: TRBV7-2; size: -; CDR3: CASSPPLTRNYEQYF
J: TRBJ1-6; V: TRBV15; size: -; CDR3: CATSRGGDGDNSPLHF
J: TRBJ1-1; V: TRBV6-5; size: -; CDR3: CASRVFPEVDAEAFF
J: TRBJ1-3; V: TRBV27; size: -; CDR3: CATSSSRGNTIYF